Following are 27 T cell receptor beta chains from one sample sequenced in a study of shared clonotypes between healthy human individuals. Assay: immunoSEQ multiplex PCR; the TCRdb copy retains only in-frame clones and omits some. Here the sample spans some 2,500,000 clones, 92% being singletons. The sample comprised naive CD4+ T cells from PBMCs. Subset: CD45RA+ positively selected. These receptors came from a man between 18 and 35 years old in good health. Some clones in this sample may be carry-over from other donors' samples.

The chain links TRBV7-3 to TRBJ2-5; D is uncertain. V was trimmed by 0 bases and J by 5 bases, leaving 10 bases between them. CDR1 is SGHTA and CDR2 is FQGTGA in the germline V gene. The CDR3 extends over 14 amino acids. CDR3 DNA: TGTGCCAGCAGCTTAACAGTGGATTCGGAGACCCAGTACTTC. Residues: CASSLTVDSETQYF.

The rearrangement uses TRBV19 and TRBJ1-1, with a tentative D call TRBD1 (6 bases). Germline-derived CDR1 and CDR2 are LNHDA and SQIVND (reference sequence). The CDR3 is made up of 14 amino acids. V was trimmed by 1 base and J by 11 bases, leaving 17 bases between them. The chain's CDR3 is CASSIGPQGRTAFF. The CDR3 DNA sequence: TGTGCCAGTAGTATAGGTCCCCAGGGGCGGACGGCTTTCTTT.

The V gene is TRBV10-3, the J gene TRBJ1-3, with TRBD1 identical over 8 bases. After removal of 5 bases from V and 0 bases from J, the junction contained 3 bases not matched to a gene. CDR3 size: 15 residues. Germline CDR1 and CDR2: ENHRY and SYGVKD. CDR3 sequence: CAISRQGSSGNTIYF. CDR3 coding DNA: TGTGCCATCAGTCGACAGGGGAGCTCTGGAAACACCATATATTTT.

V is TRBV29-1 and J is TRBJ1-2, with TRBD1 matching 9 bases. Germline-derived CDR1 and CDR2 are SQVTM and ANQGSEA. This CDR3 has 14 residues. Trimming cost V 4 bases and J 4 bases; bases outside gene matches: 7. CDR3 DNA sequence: TGCAGCGTTGTACGGGACAGGGCAAGCTATGGCTACACCTTC. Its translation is CSVVRDRASYGYTF. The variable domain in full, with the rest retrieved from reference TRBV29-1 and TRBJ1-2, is SAVISQKPSRDICQRGTSLTIQCQVDSQVTMMFWYRQQPGQSLTLIATANQGSEATYESGFVIDKFPISRPNLTFSTLTVSNMSPEDSSIYLCSVVRDRASYGYTFGSGTRLTVV.

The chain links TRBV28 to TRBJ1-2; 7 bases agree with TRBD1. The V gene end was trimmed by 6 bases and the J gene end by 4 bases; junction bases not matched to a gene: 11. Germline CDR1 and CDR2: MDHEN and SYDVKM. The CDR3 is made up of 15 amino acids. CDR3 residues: CASSSGTALGYGYTF. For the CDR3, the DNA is TGTGCCAGCAGCAGCGGGACAGCCCTCGGCTATGGCTACACCTTC.

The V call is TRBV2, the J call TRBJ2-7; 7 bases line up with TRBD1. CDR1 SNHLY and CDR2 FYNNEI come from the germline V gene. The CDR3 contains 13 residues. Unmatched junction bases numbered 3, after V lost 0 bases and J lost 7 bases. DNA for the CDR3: TGTGCCAGCAGTGAAGCGGCAGGGGGAGAGCAGTACTTC. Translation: CASSEAAGGEQYF.

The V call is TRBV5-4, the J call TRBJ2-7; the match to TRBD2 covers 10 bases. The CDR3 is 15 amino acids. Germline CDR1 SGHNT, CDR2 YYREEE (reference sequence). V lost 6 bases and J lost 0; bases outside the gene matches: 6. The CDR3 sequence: CASTVSGRASYEQYF. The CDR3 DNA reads TGTGCCAGCACCGTGAGCGGGAGGGCCTCCTACGAGCAGTACTTC.

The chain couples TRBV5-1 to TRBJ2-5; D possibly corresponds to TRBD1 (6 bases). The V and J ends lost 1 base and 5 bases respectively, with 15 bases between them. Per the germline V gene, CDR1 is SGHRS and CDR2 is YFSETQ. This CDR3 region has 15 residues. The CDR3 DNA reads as TGCGCCAGCAGCTTGTTGGGGGCGAGCTCGGAGACCCAGTACTTC. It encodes CASSLLGASSETQYF.

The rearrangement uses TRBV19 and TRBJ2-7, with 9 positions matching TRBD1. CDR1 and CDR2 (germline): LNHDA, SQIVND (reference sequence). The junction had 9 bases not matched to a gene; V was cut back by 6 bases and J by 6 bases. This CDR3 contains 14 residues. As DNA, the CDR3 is TGTGCCAGTAGCCCGGGACAGGGTAGTAGCGAGCAGTACTTC. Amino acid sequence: CASSPGQGSSEQYF. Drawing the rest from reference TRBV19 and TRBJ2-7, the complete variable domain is DGGITQSPKYLFRKEGQNVTLSCEQNLNHDAMYWYRQDPGQGLRLIYYSQIVNDFQKGDIAEGYSVSREKKESFPLTVTSAQKNPTAFYLCASSPGQGSSEQYFGPGTRLTVT.

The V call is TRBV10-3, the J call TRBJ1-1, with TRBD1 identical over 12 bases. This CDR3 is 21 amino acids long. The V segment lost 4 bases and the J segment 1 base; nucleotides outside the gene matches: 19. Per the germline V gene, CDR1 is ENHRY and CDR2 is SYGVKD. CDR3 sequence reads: CAISGRPGQGAQRFGNTEAFF. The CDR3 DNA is TGTGCCATCAGTGGGCGTCCGGGACAGGGGGCGCAAAGGTTTGGGAACACTGAAGCTTTCTTT.

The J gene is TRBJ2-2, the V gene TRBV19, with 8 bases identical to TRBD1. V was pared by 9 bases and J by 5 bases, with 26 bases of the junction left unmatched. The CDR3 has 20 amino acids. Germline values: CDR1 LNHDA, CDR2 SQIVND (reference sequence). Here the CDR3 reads CASLPTGADLADFLTGELFF. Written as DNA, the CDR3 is TGTGCCAGCCTTCCGACAGGGGCGGATTTAGCCGATTTTCTTACCGGGGAGCTGTTTTTT.

The CDR3 sequence: CASSRRTVYEQYF. The CDR3 DNA reads as TGTGCCAGCAGCCGAAGGACAGTCTACGAGCAGTACTTC. J is TRBJ2-7 and V is TRBV14; tentatively, D is TRBD1 (6 bases). The CDR3 consists of 13 residues. Trimming stripped 4 bases from V and 3 bases from J, with 10 bases between. Germline V gene lookup returns CDR1 SGHDN and CDR2 FVKESK.

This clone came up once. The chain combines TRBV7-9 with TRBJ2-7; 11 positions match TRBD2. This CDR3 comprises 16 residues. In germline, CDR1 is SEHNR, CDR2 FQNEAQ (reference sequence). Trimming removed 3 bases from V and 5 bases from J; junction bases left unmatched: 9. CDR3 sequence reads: CASSFRLAGGLHEQYF. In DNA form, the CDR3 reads TGTGCCAGCAGCTTCCGGCTAGCGGGAGGTTTACACGAGCAGTACTTC.

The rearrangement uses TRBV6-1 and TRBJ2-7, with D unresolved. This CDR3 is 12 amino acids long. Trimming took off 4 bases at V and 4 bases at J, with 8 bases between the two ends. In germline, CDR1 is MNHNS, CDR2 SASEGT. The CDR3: CASSAVSYEQYF. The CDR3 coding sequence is TGTGCCAGCAGTGCCGTGAGTTACGAGCAGTACTTC.

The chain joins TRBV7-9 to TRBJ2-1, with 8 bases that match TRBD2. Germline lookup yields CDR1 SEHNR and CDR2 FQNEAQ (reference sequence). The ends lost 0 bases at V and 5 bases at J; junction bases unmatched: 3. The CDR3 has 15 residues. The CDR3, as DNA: TGTGCCAGCAGCTTAGCTCTAGCGGGCCACAATGAGCAGTTCTTC. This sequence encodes CASSLALAGHNEQFF.

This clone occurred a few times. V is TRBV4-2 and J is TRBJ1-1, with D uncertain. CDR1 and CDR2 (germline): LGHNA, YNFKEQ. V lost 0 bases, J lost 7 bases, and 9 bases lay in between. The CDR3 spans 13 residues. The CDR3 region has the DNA TGTGCCAGCAGCCAAGATCGATCGGGTGAAGCTTTCTTT. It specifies CASSQDRSGEAFF.

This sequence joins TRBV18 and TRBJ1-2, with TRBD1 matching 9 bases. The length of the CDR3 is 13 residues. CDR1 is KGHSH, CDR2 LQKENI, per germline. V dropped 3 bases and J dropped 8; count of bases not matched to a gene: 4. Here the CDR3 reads CASSPQDRGGYTF. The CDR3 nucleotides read TGTGCCAGCTCACCCCAGGACAGGGGCGGCTACACCTTC.

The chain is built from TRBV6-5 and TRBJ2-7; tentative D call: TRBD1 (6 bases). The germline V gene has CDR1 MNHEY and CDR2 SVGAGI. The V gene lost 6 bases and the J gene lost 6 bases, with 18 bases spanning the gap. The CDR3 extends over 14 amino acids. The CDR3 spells CASSFEGGEREQYF. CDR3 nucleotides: TGTGCCAGCAGCTTCGAAGGGGGTGAACGCGAGCAGTACTTC.

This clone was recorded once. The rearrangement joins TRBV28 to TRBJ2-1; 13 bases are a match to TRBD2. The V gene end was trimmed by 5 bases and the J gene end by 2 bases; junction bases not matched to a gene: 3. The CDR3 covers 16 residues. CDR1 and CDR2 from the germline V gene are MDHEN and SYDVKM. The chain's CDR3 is CASSLGTSGTYNEQFF. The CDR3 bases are TGTGCCAGCAGTCTCGGGACTAGCGGGACCTACAATGAGCAGTTCTTC.

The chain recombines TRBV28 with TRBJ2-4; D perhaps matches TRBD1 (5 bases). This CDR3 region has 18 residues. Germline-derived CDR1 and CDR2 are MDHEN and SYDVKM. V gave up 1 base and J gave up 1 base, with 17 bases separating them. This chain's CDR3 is CASSLFKTVLRAKNIQYF. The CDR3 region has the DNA TGTGCCAGCAGTTTATTTAAGACAGTCCTGAGGGCCAAAAACATTCAGTACTTC.

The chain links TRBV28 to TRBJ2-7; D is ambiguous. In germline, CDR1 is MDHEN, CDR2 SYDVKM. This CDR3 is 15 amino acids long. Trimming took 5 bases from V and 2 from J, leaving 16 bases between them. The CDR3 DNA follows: TGTGCCAGCAGTCTCCGACTCGGCAGGCCCTACGAGCAGTACTTC. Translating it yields CASSLRLGRPYEQYF.

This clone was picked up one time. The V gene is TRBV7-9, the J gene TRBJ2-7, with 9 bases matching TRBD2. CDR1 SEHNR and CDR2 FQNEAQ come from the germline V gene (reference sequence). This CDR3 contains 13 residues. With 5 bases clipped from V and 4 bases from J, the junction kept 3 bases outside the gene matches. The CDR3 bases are TGTGCCAGCAGCCGAGGACTAGCGTACGAGCAGTACTTC. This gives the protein CASSRGLAYEQYF.

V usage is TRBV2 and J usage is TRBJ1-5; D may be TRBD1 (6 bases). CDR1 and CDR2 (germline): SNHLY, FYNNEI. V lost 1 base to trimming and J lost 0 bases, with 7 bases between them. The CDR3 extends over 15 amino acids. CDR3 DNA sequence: TGTGCCAGCAGTGAAGGGACAGATAGCAATCAGCCCCAGCATTTT. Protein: CASSEGTDSNQPQHF.

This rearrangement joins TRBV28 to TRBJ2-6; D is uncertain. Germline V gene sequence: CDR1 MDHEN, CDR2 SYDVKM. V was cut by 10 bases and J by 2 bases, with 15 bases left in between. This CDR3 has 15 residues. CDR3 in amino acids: CATLGTGTGANVLTF. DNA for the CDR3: TGTGCCACCCTTGGAACTGGGACTGGGGCCAACGTCCTGACTTTC.

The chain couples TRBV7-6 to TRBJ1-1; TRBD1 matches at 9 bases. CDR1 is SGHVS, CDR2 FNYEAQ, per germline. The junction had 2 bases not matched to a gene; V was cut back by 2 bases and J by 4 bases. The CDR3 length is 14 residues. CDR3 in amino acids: CASSLTGGGTEAFF. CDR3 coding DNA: TGTGCCAGCAGCTTAACAGGGGGCGGCACTGAAGCTTTCTTT.

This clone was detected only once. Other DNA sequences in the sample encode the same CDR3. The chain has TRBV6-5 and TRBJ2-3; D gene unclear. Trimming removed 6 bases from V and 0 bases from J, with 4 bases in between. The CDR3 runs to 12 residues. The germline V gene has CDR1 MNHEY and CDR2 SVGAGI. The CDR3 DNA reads TGTGCCAGCAGGGCTAGCACAGATACGCAGTATTTT. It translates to CASRASTDTQYF.

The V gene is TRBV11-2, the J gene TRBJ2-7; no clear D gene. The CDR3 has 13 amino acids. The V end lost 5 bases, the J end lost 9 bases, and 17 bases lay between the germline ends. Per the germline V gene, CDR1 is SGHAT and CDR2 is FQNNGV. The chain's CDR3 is CASSLGRLFAQYF. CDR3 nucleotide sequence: TGTGCCAGCAGCCTAGGCCGTCTTTTTGCGCAGTACTTC.